This TCR beta chain was retrieved from a study of identical twins. Study-level points and caveats: Fewer insertions were carried by abundant cord blood beta clonotypes, but none was seen in memory repertoires.

TCRdb fed the 5' RACE reads into MiXCR, producing one record per CDR3 protein. The sample includes approximately 500,000 distinct CDR3 sequences, 24% seen only once; the top ten take over 2.5%. The CDR3 runs 15 residues. Germline values: CDR1 MGHDK, CDR2 SYGVNS. On this clonotype: Its antigen remains unknown. At one end, the junction sequence differs from germline, possibly due to a read error.

The same specimen was also included in a second study, on T cells expressing NK-cell markers.

Sequenced input: CD4+ T cells sorted from blood. This TCR was sampled from a woman under 30 in good health. This chain uses TRBV25-1 with TRBJ2-7; TRBD1 might be the D (6 bases). CDR3 loop: CASSEFGGRGYERYF. CDR3 nucleotide sequence: TGTGCCAGCAGTGAATTTGGGGGCAGGGGCTACGAGCGGTACTTC.